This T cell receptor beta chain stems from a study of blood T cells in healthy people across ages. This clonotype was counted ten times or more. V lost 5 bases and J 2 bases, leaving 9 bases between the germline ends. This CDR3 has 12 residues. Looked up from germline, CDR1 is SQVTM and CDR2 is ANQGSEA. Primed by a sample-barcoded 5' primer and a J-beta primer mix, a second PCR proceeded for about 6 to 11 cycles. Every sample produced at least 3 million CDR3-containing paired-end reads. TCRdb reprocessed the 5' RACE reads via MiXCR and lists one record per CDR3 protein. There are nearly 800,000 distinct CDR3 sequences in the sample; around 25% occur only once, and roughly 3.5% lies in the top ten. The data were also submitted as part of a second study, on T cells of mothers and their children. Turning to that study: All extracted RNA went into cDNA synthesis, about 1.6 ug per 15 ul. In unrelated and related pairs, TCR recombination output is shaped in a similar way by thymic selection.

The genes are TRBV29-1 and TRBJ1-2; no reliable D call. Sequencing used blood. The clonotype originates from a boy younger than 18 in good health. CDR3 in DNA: TGCAGCGTTCAGACTGGGAACTATGGCTACACCTTC. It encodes CSVQTGNYGYTF.